Sequencing of this T cell receptor beta chain was carried out in a study of cytomegalovirus exposure and HLA in healthy donors. Trimming cost V 5 bases and J 0 bases, with 14 bases left between them. Germline lookup yields CDR1 LNHNV and CDR2 YYDKDF (reference sequence). This CDR3 region has 16 residues. Study-level results: Most TCR sequences showed up rarely, but some public TCRs showed up in many donors. Productive status was seen about 87% or about 30% of the time for most TCR beta V segments in an earlier analysis. Later analysis placed DRB1 highest and HLA-C lowest in TCR association rates, which differed by HLA locus.

Points on this clone: Its antigen is not identified.

Primers: 60 Vbeta forward and 13 Jbeta reverse. Only in-frame clones appear in the TCRdb table, and some are missing; sequencing was by immunoSEQ multiplex PCR. The repertoire holds fewer than 120,000 clones, with 80% as singletons. This receptor was taken from a woman aged 60-75 years in good health and CMV-seropositive. The specimen was PBMCs. The chain has TRBV15 and TRBJ1-5; perhaps TRBD1 as D (6 bases). CDR3 in DNA: TGTGCCACCAGCCCAAGACAGGCGAATAGCAATCAGCCCCAGCATTTT. Protein: CATSPRQANSNQPQHF.